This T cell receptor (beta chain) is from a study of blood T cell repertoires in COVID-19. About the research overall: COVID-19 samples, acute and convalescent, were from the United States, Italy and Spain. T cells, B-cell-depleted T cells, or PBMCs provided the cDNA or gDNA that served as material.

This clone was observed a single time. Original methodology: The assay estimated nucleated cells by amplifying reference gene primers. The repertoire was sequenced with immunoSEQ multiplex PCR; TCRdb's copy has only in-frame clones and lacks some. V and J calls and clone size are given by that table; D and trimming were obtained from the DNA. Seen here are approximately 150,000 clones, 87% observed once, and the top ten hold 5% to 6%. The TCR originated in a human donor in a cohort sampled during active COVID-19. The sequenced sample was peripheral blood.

CDR3 amino acids: CASSISVTVLNTGELFF. In nucleotides, the CDR3 is TGTGCCAGTAGTATCTCCGTTACGGTCTTAAACACCGGGGAGCTGTTTTTT. This chain uses TRBV19 with TRBJ2-2; D is unresolved. Germline lookup yields CDR1 LNHDA and CDR2 SQIVND (reference sequence). CDR3 size: 17 residues. The V end lost 3 bases, the J end lost 2 bases, and 16 bases lay between the germline ends. The full variable domain, with the rest looked up from reference TRBV19 and TRBJ2-2, is DGGITQSPKYLFRKEGQNVTLSCEQNLNHDAMYWYRQDPGQGLRLIYYSQIVNDFQKGDIAEGYSVSREKKESFPLTVTSAQKNPTAFYLCASSISVTVLNTGELFFGEGSRLTVL.